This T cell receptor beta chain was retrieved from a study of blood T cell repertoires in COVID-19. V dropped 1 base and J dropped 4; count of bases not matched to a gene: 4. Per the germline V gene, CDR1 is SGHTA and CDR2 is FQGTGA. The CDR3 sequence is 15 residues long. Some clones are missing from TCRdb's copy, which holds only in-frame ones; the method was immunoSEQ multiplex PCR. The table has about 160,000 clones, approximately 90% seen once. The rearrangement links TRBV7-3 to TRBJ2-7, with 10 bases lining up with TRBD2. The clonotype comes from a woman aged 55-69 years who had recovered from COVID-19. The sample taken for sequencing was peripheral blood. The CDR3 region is CASSLRSGGEYEQYF. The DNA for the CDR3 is TGTGCCAGCAGCTTAAGGAGCGGGGGGGAGTACGAGCAGTACTTC.